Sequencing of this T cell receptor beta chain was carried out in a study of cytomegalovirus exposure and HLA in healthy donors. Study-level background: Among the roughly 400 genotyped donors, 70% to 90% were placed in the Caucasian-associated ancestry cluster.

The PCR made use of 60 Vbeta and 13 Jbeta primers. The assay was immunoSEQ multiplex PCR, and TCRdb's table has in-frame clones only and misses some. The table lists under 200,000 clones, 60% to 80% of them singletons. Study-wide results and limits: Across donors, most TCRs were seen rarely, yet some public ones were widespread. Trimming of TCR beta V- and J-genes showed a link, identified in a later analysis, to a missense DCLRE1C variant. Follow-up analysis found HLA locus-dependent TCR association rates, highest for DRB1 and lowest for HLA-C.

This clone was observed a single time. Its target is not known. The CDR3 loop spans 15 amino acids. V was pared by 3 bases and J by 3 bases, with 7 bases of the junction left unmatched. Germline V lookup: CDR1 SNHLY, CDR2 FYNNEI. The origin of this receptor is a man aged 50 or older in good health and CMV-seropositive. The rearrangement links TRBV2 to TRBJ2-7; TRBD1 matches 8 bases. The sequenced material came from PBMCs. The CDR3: CASSDDRGWVYEQYF. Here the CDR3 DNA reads TGTGCCAGCAGTGATGACAGGGGTTGGGTCTACGAGCAGTACTTC.